A selection of T cell receptor beta chains follows, all from one sample in a study of early T cells in non-severe SARS-CoV-2 infection. One entry per CDR3 protein, called by TCRdb with MiXCR from the 5' RACE reads. The table records around 61,000 distinct CDR3 sequences, roughly 12% of them present only once. Specimen: whole blood. The receptors here all came from an adult who was a healthcare worker with PCR-confirmed SARS-CoV-2 infection or an uninfected control (not recorded which). The CDR3 runs from the conserved cysteine through the conserved F or W.

V	J	CDR3
TRBV21-1	TRBJ2-7	CASSSQGVPVFF
TRBV10-3	TRBJ2-7	CAISADRESSYEQYF
TRBV9	TRBJ2-3	CASSISGGAGDTQYF
TRBV11-3	TRBJ2-1	CASSFNSDEQFF
TRBV20-1	TRBJ2-1	CSARALSTGLDEQFF
TRBV20-1	TRBJ2-7	CSAPTYEQYF
TRBV20-1	TRBJ1-1	CSAQSQEAFF
TRBV20-1	TRBJ2-3	CSAASLSGRAGDTQYF
TRBV5-4	TRBJ1-2	CASSVAGQALGGYTF
TRBV30	TRBJ2-3	CAWTDSSATQYF
TRBV30	TRBJ1-3	CAWSVRMNAFSGNTIYF
TRBV10-3	TRBJ1-1	CAIRGTPTEAFF
TRBV5-1	TRBJ2-1	CANSIAPVTYNEQFF
TRBV18	TRBJ2-5	CASSPVPLQYEGTQYF
TRBV5-1	TRBJ2-3	CASSLATSGVPSTNTQYF
TRBV29-1	TRBJ1-1	CSVGVAFF
TRBV7-6	TRBJ1-1	CASSLVPGRSKDTEAFF
TRBV7-6	TRBJ2-7	CASSRGTSSSYEQYF
TRBV12-3/TRBV12-4	TRBJ2-4	CASSLGEGVLDIQYF
TRBV7-3	TRBJ2-5	CASSLMSAETQYF
TRBV29-1	TRBJ1-2	CSVERPYGYTF
TRBV7-9	TRBJ2-2	CASSLTRVPGELFF
TRBV19	TRBJ2-2	CASSTGWPGELFF
TRBV5-4	TRBJ2-2	CASSTRRDTGELFF
TRBV29-1	TRBJ2-2	CSVEGHRDTGELFF
TRBV29-1	TRBJ2-1	CSGGRDGEQFF
TRBV20-1	TRBJ1-1	CSACNRDSLEAFF
TRBV7-9	TRBJ1-2	CASSLGAVYGYTF
TRBV6-5	TRBJ2-2	CASSQTGELFF
TRBV12-3/TRBV12-4	TRBJ2-2	CASNPSGSGELFF
TRBV6-5	TRBJ2-3	CASSYVGGDTQYF
TRBV5-8	TRBJ1-6	CASSLGHQIYNSPLHF
TRBV7-3	TRBJ2-1	CASSLTPGLAEYNEQFF
TRBV11-3	TRBJ2-1	CASSLSGRGNNEQFF
TRBV28	TRBJ2-7	CASSLAHYEQYF